This TCR beta chain was identified during a study of identical twins' blood T cells. Study background: Roughly 51 million reads came from 12 libraries, six alpha, six beta. Overall study findings and caveats: Even for out-of-frame TCRbeta, twins reportedly shared V gene usage much more than unrelated donors. Environmental influences on twin similarity could not be excluded.

This clonotype was picked up many times. Its antigen is undetermined. The trim removed 2 bases at V and 4 bases at J, leaving 7 bases unmatched. The length of the CDR3 is 15 residues. From germline, CDR1 is SGHRS and CDR2 YFSETQ. All three twin pairs grew up together with likely shared infections and vaccines. TCRdb re-called the 5' RACE reads through MiXCR, storing one row per CDR3 protein. The sample has roughly 340,000 distinct CDR3 sequences, about 28% seen once. Sequencing was performed on PBMCs. This clonotype was sampled from a woman between 18 and 50 years old in good health. The chain carries TRBV5-1 and TRBJ1-2; 8 bases line up with TRBD1. CDR3: CASSFAGQVLYGYTF. CDR3 nucleotides: TGCGCCAGCAGCTTCGCGGGACAGGTTCTCTATGGCTACACCTTC.